The next 31 T cell receptor beta chains were all read from a single sample in a study of graft-versus-host responses after intestinal transplantation. Data came from immunoSEQ multiplex PCR; TCRdb stores just in-frame clones and leaves some out. The repertoire consists of about 9,600 clones, with about four fifths occurring once and the leading ten covering 20% to 25%. Intraepithelial and lamina propria lymphocytes were released after the graft tissue was processed. The source was ileum tissue, collected roughly 470 days after intestinal transplantation. The receptors come from a human patient who received an intestinal transplant, so some T cells may come from the graft donor.

The CDR3 sequence is CASRPTLGSGNTIYF. As DNA, the CDR3 is TGTGCCAGCAGACCCACCCTTGGATCCGGAAACACCATATATTTT. The rearrangement uses TRBV6-5 and TRBJ1-3; no firm D call. The CDR3 is 15 residues long. Trimming left V 6 bases short and J 4 bases short, with 16 bases between. Per germline, CDR1 MNHEY and CDR2 SVGAGI.

This chain uses TRBV19 with TRBJ1-5, with D perhaps TRBD1 (6 bases). The V and J ends lost 4 bases and 5 bases respectively, with 9 bases between them. The CDR3 totals 13 residues. Germline V gene lookup returns CDR1 LNHDA and CDR2 SQIVND (reference sequence). DNA of the CDR3: TGTGCCAGTAGTACGGACAGATATCAGCCCCAGCATTTT. Translation: CASSTDRYQPQHF.

V is TRBV7-9 and J is TRBJ2-1; D might be TRBD2 (7 bases). This CDR3 region has 14 residues. Trimming took off 8 bases at V and 3 bases at J, with 14 bases between the two ends. From germline, CDR1 is SEHNR and CDR2 FQNEAQ (reference sequence). DNA for the CDR3: TGTGCCAGCCCCCGGGGGGCGAACTACAATGAGCAGTTCTTC. Translated, it gives CASPRGANYNEQFF.

The rearrangement uses TRBV25-1 and TRBJ2-3; TRBD2 aligns across 11 bases. Germline V lookup: CDR1 MGHDK, CDR2 SYGVNS. CDR3 length: 17 amino acids. V shed 3 bases, J shed 0 bases, and the junction held 5 bases outside the gene matches. CDR3 coding DNA: TGTGCCAGCAGTGAGTCTAGCGGGGGGCCCAGCACAGATACGCAGTATTTT. It codes for CASSESSGGPSTDTQYF.

This clone has just a few counts. A far larger clone lies a single base away; this is likely a read error. The V and J genes are TRBV20-1 and TRBJ2-5, with D uncertain. The CDR3 sequence is 11 residues long. The germline V gene encodes CDR1 DFQATT and CDR2 SNEGSKA (reference sequence). The CDR3 DNA reads TGCAGTGCTAGAGATCTTTCCACCCATTACTTC. It encodes CSARDLSTHYF.

V and J are TRBV2 and TRBJ2-3; D is unresolved. This CDR3 comprises 14 residues. Trimming removed 8 bases at V and 2 bases at J, with 14 bases between. Germline CDR1 and CDR2: SNHLY and FYNNEI. The CDR3 DNA reads TGTGCCAGCGGCGATAGTGTTTCCACAGATACGCAGTATTTT. The encoded protein is CASGDSVSTDTQYF.

The chain has TRBV6-1 and TRBJ2-7; TRBD1 is a possible D gene (6 bases). The CDR3 has 14 amino acids. Trimming took off 6 bases at V and 5 bases at J, with 17 bases between the two ends. The V gene's germline CDR1 is MNHNS and CDR2 SASEGT. The CDR3, as DNA: TGTGCCAGCAGATTCGACAGGACCCCCAACGAGCAGTACTTC. The encoded protein is CASRFDRTPNEQYF.

This clone showed up just a few times. The V gene is TRBV5-4, the J gene TRBJ1-2; the match to TRBD1 covers 7 bases. The CDR3 is 16 residues long. Germline-derived CDR1 and CDR2 are SGHNT and YYREEE (reference sequence). With V trimmed by 4 bases and J by 3 bases, 12 bases remained unmatched. As DNA, the CDR3 is TGTGCCAGCAGCCGACAGGGAGACCCGAGGGACTATGGCTACACCTTC. Translating gives CASSRQGDPRDYGYTF.

The chain uses TRBV2 and TRBJ2-2; unclear D gene. The CDR3 contains 13 residues. Germline V lookup: CDR1 SNHLY, CDR2 FYNNEI. The V end was cut by 6 bases, the J end by 3 bases, with 8 bases between. The CDR3 DNA reads TGTGCCAGCAGAGTGACGGACACCGGGGAGCTGTTTTTT. Translation gives CASRVTDTGELFF.

The chain links TRBV28 to TRBJ2-7, with 9 bases lining up with TRBD1. This CDR3 is 14 amino acids long. The V gene end was trimmed by 6 bases and the J gene end by 3 bases; junction bases not matched to a gene: 6. Germline V CDR1 and CDR2: MDHEN, SYDVKM. As DNA, the CDR3 is TGTGCCAGCAGAGGGACAGGGACCAGCTACGAGCAGTACTTC. It specifies CASRGTGTSYEQYF.

This chain links TRBV30 with TRBJ2-7, with TRBD1 matching over 9 bases. Germline CDR1 and CDR2: GTSNPN and SVGIG (reference sequence). V lost 3 bases and J lost 5; bases outside the gene matches: 11. The CDR3 loop spans 15 amino acids. The DNA of the CDR3 is TGTGCCTGGAGCGGCGGGGACAGGGTATCGAACGAGCAGTACTTC. It codes for CAWSGGDRVSNEQYF.

V usage is TRBV4-2 and J usage is TRBJ1-2; no reliable D call. The length of the CDR3 is 16 residues. Between the trimmed V and J ends, which lost 0 bases and 4 bases, there was a span of 15 bases. CDR1 and CDR2 from the germline V gene are LGHNA and YNFKEQ. CDR3: CASSQDIGPQVYGYTF. The CDR3 DNA reads TGTGCCAGCAGCCAAGATATAGGGCCCCAAGTCTATGGCTACACCTTC.

The chain couples TRBV5-4 to TRBJ2-7; D perhaps matches TRBD2 (6 bases). Germline V lookup: CDR1 SGHNT, CDR2 YYREEE (reference sequence). This CDR3 comprises 14 residues. Trimming shortened V by 5 bases and J by 2 bases, and 14 bases separated the two germline ends. CDR3 sequence reads: CASSFGTETYEQYF. The CDR3 DNA is TGTGCCAGCAGTTTCGGGACTGAGACCTACGAGCAGTACTTC. Full variable domain (missing parts from reference TRBV5-4 and TRBJ2-7): ETGVTQSPTHLIKTRGQQVTLRCSSQSGHNTVSWYQQALGQGPQFIFQYYREEENGRGNFPPRFSGLQFPNYSSELNVNALELDDSALYLCASSFGTETYEQYFGPGTRLTVT.

J is TRBJ1-2 and V is TRBV11-2, with unresolved D. The CDR3 sequence is 15 residues long. Germline values: CDR1 SGHAT, CDR2 FQNNGV. Trimming took 0 bases from V and 0 from J, leaving 8 bases between them. This chain's CDR3 is CASSLEEAPNYGYTF. CDR3 coding DNA: TGTGCCAGCAGCTTAGAAGAGGCTCCTAACTATGGCTACACCTTC.

The chain carries TRBV7-2 and TRBJ1-1; unclear D gene. Germline V gene data show CDR1 as SGHTA and CDR2 as FQGNSA. The CDR3 extends over 12 amino acids. V was clipped by 3 bases and J by 5 bases, with 7 bases between them. CDR3 coding DNA: TGTGCCAGCAGCTTCGTAGGTACTGAAGCTTTCTTT. It specifies CASSFVGTEAFF.

In the case of this clone: One junction end does not reproduce the germline sequence, and a read error may be involved. The rearrangement uses TRBV15 and TRBJ1-6; 8 nucleotides align to TRBD1. CDR3 length: 16 amino acids. The germline V gene has CDR1 LNHNV and CDR2 YYDKDF (reference sequence). CDR3 residues: CATSADPQGEASSLHF. The CDR3 DNA is TGTGCCACCAGCGCTGACCCACAGGGGGAGGCTTCATCCCTCCACTTT.

This clone is a singleton in its sample. The junction departs from germline at one end; a sequencing error may be responsible. The chain employs TRBV6-1 and TRBJ2-2, with D maybe TRBD2 (5 bases). The CDR3 has 15 amino acids. Per the germline V gene, CDR1 is MNHNS and CDR2 is SASEGT. The CDR3 here is CASEDWVSNTGKLFF. CDR3 nucleotides: TGTGCCAGTGAAGACTGGGTCTCGAATACCGGGAAGCTGTTTTTT.

The chain has TRBV7-6 and TRBJ1-1; D may be TRBD1 (6 bases). This CDR3 is built from 12 residues. Germline CDR1 and CDR2: SGHVS and FNYEAQ. V was shortened by 6 bases and J by 3 bases, with 8 bases between the two germline ends. This chain's CDR3 is CASRQGDTEAFF. The CDR3 DNA reads TGTGCCAGCAGACAGGGAGACACTGAAGCTTTCTTT.

CDR3 bases: TGTGCCAGCACCCAACGGGGGAACACTGAAGCTTTCTTT. This codes for CASTQRGNTEAFF. This chain connects TRBV6-1 to TRBJ1-1; D not resolved. The CDR3 has 13 amino acids. The germline gives CDR1 MNHNS, CDR2 SASEGT. Between the trimmed V and J ends, which lost 7 bases and 1 base, there was a span of 10 bases.

This chain links TRBV25-1 with TRBJ2-5; D unclear. The V gene lost 2 bases and the J gene lost 5 bases, with 9 bases spanning the gap. Germline lookup yields CDR1 MGHDK and CDR2 SYGVNS. This CDR3 region has 13 residues. The chain's CDR3 is CASSEASVETQYF. In DNA, the CDR3 is TGTGCCAGCAGTGAAGCCAGCGTCGAGACCCAGTACTTC.

V is TRBV5-6 and J is TRBJ1-5; possible D gene TRBD1, 6 bases. Trimming removed 0 bases from V and 2 bases from J, with 6 bases in between. CDR3 length: 14 residues. Germline loops: CDR1 SGHDT, CDR2 YYEEEE. The CDR3 protein is CASSLDRGNQPQHF. CDR3 sequence (DNA): TGTGCCAGCAGCTTGGACAGGGGCAATCAGCCCCAGCATTTT. Using reference TRBV5-6 and TRBJ1-5 for the parts outside the CDR3, the full variable domain is DAGVTQSPTHLIKTRGQQVTLRCSPKSGHDTVSWYQQALGQGPQFIFQYYEEEERQRGNFPDRFSGHQFPNYSSELNVNALLLGDSALYLCASSLDRGNQPQHFGDGTRLSIL.

The rearrangement joins TRBV11-3 to TRBJ1-2, with a weak D call TRBD1 (5 bases). Germline V lookup: CDR1 SGHNT, CDR2 YENEEA. The CDR3 is made up of 10 amino acids. V was clipped by 8 bases and J by 10 bases, with 11 bases between them. CDR3 amino acids: CASPRESYTF. CDR3 bases: TGTGCCAGCCCCAGGGAGTCCTACACCTTC.

The chain couples TRBV9 to TRBJ2-3, with D perhaps matching TRBD2 (5 bases). The CDR3 is 15 amino acids. V lost 0 bases and J lost 6, with 14 bases in between. Germline V gene sequence: CDR1 SGDLS, CDR2 YYNGEE. The CDR3 DNA reads as TGTGCCAGCAGCGTAGAAAGTTACGGGGTTGATACGCAGTATTTT. Translation: CASSVESYGVDTQYF.

The chain carries TRBV6-1 and TRBJ2-2, with 7 bases aligning to TRBD1. Germline values: CDR1 MNHNS, CDR2 SASEGT. Trimming took 4 bases from V and 5 from J; bases not matched to a gene: 7. CDR3 size: 15 residues. CDR3 loop: CASSVVGGRTGELFF. The CDR3 DNA reads TGTGCCAGCAGTGTGGTAGGGGGCAGGACCGGGGAGCTGTTTTTT.

This chain joins TRBV5-4 and TRBJ2-5, with a weak D call TRBD1 (7 bases). CDR3 length equals 16 residues. Germline V gives CDR1 SGHNT, CDR2 YYREEE (reference sequence). Trimming shortened V by 3 bases and J by 11 bases, and 26 bases separated the two germline ends. CDR3 DNA sequence: TGTGCCAGCAGCTCGCAACTTTCAGGGGGGTCAGGGGAGCAGTACTTC. Its translation: CASSSQLSGGSGEQYF.

This clone is a singleton in its sample. The chain links TRBV9 to TRBJ2-3, with 13 bases fitting TRBD2. CDR1 and CDR2 from the germline V gene are SGDLS and YYNGEE. The CDR3 consists of 16 residues. V lost 3 bases, J lost 5 bases, and 6 bases stayed unmatched. Here the CDR3 DNA reads TGTGCCAGCAGCGACTCAGGACTAGCGGGGGTAGATACGCAGTATTTT. Its translation is CASSDSGLAGVDTQYF. The whole variable domain, remainder taken from reference TRBV9 and TRBJ2-3, is DSGVTQTPKHLITATGQRVTLRCSPRSGDLSVYWYQQSLDQGLQFLIQYYNGEERAKGNILERFSAQQFPDLHSELNLSSLELGDSALYFCASSDSGLAGVDTQYFGPGTRLTVL.

This clone has just a few counts. V and J are TRBV5-1 and TRBJ2-3; the D call may be TRBD1 or TRBD2 (6 bases each). Per the germline V gene, CDR1 is SGHRS and CDR2 is YFSETQ. CDR3 size: 15 residues. V gave up 2 bases and J gave up 2 bases, with 12 bases separating them. CDR3 residues: CASSFEGGPTDTQYF. The CDR3 nucleotides are TGCGCCAGCAGCTTTGAGGGGGGCCCCACAGATACGCAGTATTTT.

The chain combines TRBV6-1 with TRBJ2-5; D remains ambiguous. Deletions cut 4 bases from V and 0 bases from J, with 15 bases between. The CDR3 extends over 16 amino acids. The germline CDR1 and CDR2 sequences are MNHNS and SASEGT. DNA for the CDR3: TGTGCCAGCAGTGCTGCCGAACCGCCCTACCAAGAGACCCAGTACTTC. Its translation: CASSAAEPPYQETQYF.

The V gene is TRBV18, the J gene TRBJ2-7, with TRBD1 identical over 7 bases. Looked up from germline, CDR1 is KGHSH and CDR2 is LQKENI. The junction had 8 bases not matched to a gene; V was cut back by 6 bases and J by 0 bases. CDR3 length equals 15 residues. CDR3 in amino acids: CASSPQGQFSYEQYF. In nucleotides, the CDR3 is TGTGCCAGCTCCCCCCAGGGACAGTTCTCCTACGAGCAGTACTTC.

This chain joins TRBV5-4 and TRBJ2-5; the match to TRBD2 covers 9 bases. TRBJ2-7 matches the DNA end more closely, so the J call is doubtful. CDR3 length: 16 residues. CDR1 is SGHNT, CDR2 YYREEE, per germline (reference sequence). CDR3 sequence (DNA): TGTGCCAGCAGCGCCGCGACTAGCGGACAACGCTACGAGCAGTACTTC. Protein: CASSAATSGQRYEQYF.

Turning to this clone: The same CDR3 also results from other DNA sequences found in this sample. J is TRBJ2-1 and V is TRBV6-5; 11 nucleotides match TRBD2. Trimming took 4 bases from V and 5 from J; bases not matched to a gene: 4. Germline CDR1 reads MNHEY; CDR2 reads SVGAGI. The CDR3 sequence is 15 residues long. The CDR3 sequence is CASSLAGGPNNEQFF. CDR3 bases: TGTGCCAGCAGTTTAGCGGGGGGGCCCAACAATGAGCAGTTCTTC.